A single T cell receptor (beta chain) is shown here with its context. The table lists this clonotype with many counts. What antigen it recognizes has not been identified. No much larger clone is present one base from it, and per-base qualities are unavailable. These data originate in a study (dated by TCRdb to about 2015). The study in broad terms: The study set out to test whether tumor-infiltrating Tregs in breast cancer get recruited from blood Tregs or are instead converted in situ from other CD4+ T cell subsets. Overall study outcomes, separate from this receptor: In terms of TCR gene usage, tumor memory CD4+ T cells clustered together with blood and lymph node memory CD4+ cells, as well as with lymph node naive CD4+ cells. The larger-cohort validation was restricted to a single TCR beta V-J rearrangement rather than whole repertoires. The TCR alpha and beta sequences of tumor-infiltrating Tregs showed the greatest overlap with tumor naive CD4+ T cells, followed by blood naive CD4+ T cells.

Full-length TCR variable regions were amplified by 5' RACE PCR with constant-region reverse primers, and semi-nested PCR with Nested Universal Primer A was subsequently performed. The ReliaPrep RNA Cell Miniprep System was used to extract total RNA, which was then reverse transcribed into 5'RACE-ready cDNA with the SMARTer RACE 5'/3' Kit. Multiplex adaptors were used to barcode full-length TCR alpha and beta libraries, and the barcoded libraries were sequenced on an Illumina MiSeq. The study's own analysis went as follows. For each of nine subset-tissue groups, sequencing data from the five patients were pooled, and the groups were compared by unsupervised clustering of TCR gene usage. The Morisita-Horn index was used to calculate repertoire similarity, with shared sequences weighted according to their contribution to each repertoire. TCRdb redid the processing of the public reads, applying fastp at Q25 and MiXCR, and retained in-frame beta chains. A single entry per CDR3 protein holds the most common genes and DNA from its merged rows. V and J calls and clone size were set by TCRdb, not the authors. The sample table contains about 10,000 distinct CDR3 sequences; only one count was recorded for 12% to 15% of them. Of the sample, about 3.1% falls within the top ten clones.

Cells that were CD4+CD25+CD127-/low were the ones isolated as Tregs. Tregs, naive and memory CD4+ T cells from tumor, blood and ipsilateral draining lymph nodes of a few breast cancer patients underwent full-length TCR alpha and beta sequencing. Ficoll density gradient centrifugation was used to isolate mononuclear cells from lymph nodes or from more than 40 ml of peripheral blood. Sorted cell populations were confirmed by FACS to exceed 90% purity. Based on the germline V gene, the CDR1 and CDR2 sequences are MGHRA and YSYEKL. V loses 4 bases, J loses 2 bases, and the germline ends lie 12 bases apart. The CDR3 has 16 amino acids, counting the end cysteine and phenylalanine. Just the 48-base CDR3 DNA is kept, in frame starting at base 1.

This clonotype was obtained from a female donor with breast cancer. The V and J genes are TRBV4-1 and TRBJ2-6, with no confidently assigned D gene. The specimen was Tregs sorted from blood. The CDR3 region reads CASSRITEPGANVLTF. The DNA sequence reads TGCGCCAGCAGCCGCATAACAGAGCCTGGGGCCAACGTCCTGACTTTC.